This is a list of T cell receptor beta chains from one sample in a study of cytomegalovirus exposure and HLA in healthy donors. Method: immunoSEQ multiplex PCR; TCRdb's copy keeps in-frame clones and lacks some. This sample has 200,000 or so clones, with around 90% found just once. What was sequenced was PBMCs. These TCRs come from a woman aged 18-29 years in good health and CMV-seropositive. Each CDR3 is given with its conserved first and last residue. Fields, in order: CDR3 DNA, CDR3 protein, D gene, V gene, J gene, clone size. D genes are given only for firm matches. Rows give clone size only sometimes, using once, few, many, or a class for an expanded clone.

CDR3 DNA: TGCGCCAGCAGCGGGGGGACTAGCAATGAGCAGTTCTTC; CDR3 protein: CASSGGTSNEQFF; D gene: TRBD2; V gene: TRBV5-1; J gene: TRBJ2-1; clone size: .
CDR3 DNA: TGTGCCATCTCGGGGACTAGCGGGAGCAGCGACGAGCAGTACTTC; CDR3 protein: CAISGTSGSSDEQYF; D gene: TRBD2; V gene: TRBV10-3; J gene: TRBJ2-7; clone size: .
CDR3 DNA: TGTGCCAGCAGCCCCCGGCGGAATGAAAAACTGTTTTTT; CDR3 protein: CASSPRRNEKLFF; D gene: .; V gene: TRBV28; J gene: TRBJ1-4; clone size: .
CDR3 DNA: TGTGCCAGCAGCTACGGGAGGGCCTACGAGCAGTACTTC; CDR3 protein: CASSYGRAYEQYF; D gene: TRBD2; V gene: TRBV5-6; J gene: TRBJ2-7; clone size: once
CDR3 DNA: TGCGCCAGCAGCTTCTTCTCCGGAGAGACCCAGTACTTC; CDR3 protein: CASSFFSGETQYF; D gene: .; V gene: TRBV5-1; J gene: TRBJ2-5; clone size: once
CDR3 DNA: TGTGCCAGCAGGGCCCAAGAGACCCAGTACTTC; CDR3 protein: CASRAQETQYF; D gene: .; V gene: TRBV2; J gene: TRBJ2-5; clone size: .
CDR3 DNA: TGTGCCGCTCTCCCCGGGGGAGTTGGCACTGAAGCTTTCTTT; CDR3 protein: CAALPGGVGTEAFF; D gene: .; V gene: TRBV28; J gene: TRBJ1-1; clone size: .
CDR3 DNA: TGTGCCTGGAGTGTAAAAGGGGTCTACGAGCAGTACTTC; CDR3 protein: CAWSVKGVYEQYF; D gene: .; V gene: TRBV30; J gene: TRBJ2-7; clone size: .
CDR3 DNA: TGTGCCAGCAGCTTCACGAGGCCGTCCTACGAGCAGTACTTC; CDR3 protein: CASSFTRPSYEQYF; D gene: .; V gene: TRBV11-1; J gene: TRBJ2-7; clone size: .
CDR3 DNA: TGCGCCAGCAGCCGGACATCAGCTCTTGTACAGTACTTC; CDR3 protein: CASSRTSALVQYF; D gene: .; V gene: TRBV5-1; J gene: TRBJ2-7; clone size: .
CDR3 DNA: TGTGCCAGCATTTTCTCTTCCGGGACAGCCCTCATAGGGAATCAGCCCCAGCATTTT; CDR3 protein: CASIFSSGTALIGNQPQHF; D gene: TRBD1; V gene: TRBV5-8; J gene: TRBJ1-5; clone size: .
CDR3 DNA: TGTGCCAGCAGTCCGATGTCGCGCGTGGAGCAGTTCTTC; CDR3 protein: CASSPMSRVEQFF; D gene: .; V gene: TRBV27; J gene: TRBJ2-1; clone size: once
CDR3 DNA: TGTGCCAGCAGTAACCCCGGGGGGTCAACGGGGACCGGGGAGCTGTTTTTT; CDR3 protein: CASSNPGGSTGTGELFF; D gene: TRBD2; V gene: TRBV25-1; J gene: TRBJ2-2; clone size: .
CDR3 DNA: TGTGCCAGCCAGGGTAGTGTAGGCTACACCTTC; CDR3 protein: CASQGSVGYTF; D gene: .; V gene: TRBV6-1; J gene: TRBJ1-2; clone size: .
CDR3 DNA: TGTGCCAGCAGTTTAATGGCAGGCGCAGATCAGCCCCAGCATTTT; CDR3 protein: CASSLMAGADQPQHF; D gene: .; V gene: TRBV28; J gene: TRBJ1-5; clone size: .
CDR3 DNA: TGTGCCAGCAGCGGGAGGACAGGGACCTACGAGCAGTACTTC; CDR3 protein: CASSGRTGTYEQYF; D gene: TRBD1; V gene: TRBV9; J gene: TRBJ2-7; clone size: .
CDR3 DNA: TGCAGCGACGGACAGCCTGATACCGGGGAGCTGTTTTTT; CDR3 protein: CSDGQPDTGELFF; D gene: .; V gene: TRBV29-1; J gene: TRBJ2-2; clone size: .
CDR3 DNA: TGCAGCGGAGCCGGGACAGGGGTCGGAGAGCAGTACTTC; CDR3 protein: CSGAGTGVGEQYF; D gene: TRBD1; V gene: TRBV29-1; J gene: TRBJ2-7; clone size: .
CDR3 DNA: TGTGCCAGCAGCTTAGTCCCCAGGCCAAGGACAGCGTCTAATGGCTACACCTTC; CDR3 protein: CASSLVPRPRTASNGYTF; D gene: .; V gene: TRBV7-9; J gene: TRBJ1-2; clone size: .
CDR3 DNA: TGTGCCAGCAGTGAGGTAGCGGGAGTGGGCAATGAGCAGTTCTTC; CDR3 protein: CASSEVAGVGNEQFF; D gene: TRBD2; V gene: TRBV2; J gene: TRBJ2-1; clone size: .
CDR3 DNA: TGTGCCAGCAGTGAACTCCCAGGGTTGGATGAAAAACTGTTTTTT; CDR3 protein: CASSELPGLDEKLFF; D gene: .; V gene: TRBV6-1; J gene: TRBJ1-4; clone size: .
CDR3 DNA: TGTGCCAGCTCACCTGGGAGGCCTCTTGGCACAGATACGCAGTATTTT; CDR3 protein: CASSPGRPLGTDTQYF; D gene: .; V gene: TRBV18; J gene: TRBJ2-3; clone size: .
CDR3 DNA: TGTGCCAGCAGCTTCGGCGCGGCCCCGGGCTACAATGAGCAGTTCTTC; CDR3 protein: CASSFGAAPGYNEQFF; D gene: .; V gene: TRBV7-2; J gene: TRBJ2-1; clone size: .
CDR3 DNA: TGTGCCAGCAGTGGTGGCAAGCGGGAGACCCAGTACTTC; CDR3 protein: CASSGGKRETQYF; D gene: .; V gene: TRBV28; J gene: TRBJ2-5; clone size: few
CDR3 DNA: TGTGCCAGCAGCTTTGACAGGGGACACAACTATGGCTACACCTTC; CDR3 protein: CASSFDRGHNYGYTF; D gene: TRBD1; V gene: TRBV7-9; J gene: TRBJ1-2; clone size: .
CDR3 DNA: TGTGCCAGCAGCTTAGATGACAACAACTATGGCTACACCTTC; CDR3 protein: CASSLDDNNYGYTF; D gene: .; V gene: TRBV11-2; J gene: TRBJ1-2; clone size: once
CDR3 DNA: TGTGCCAGCTCACCCCAGCACACAGTTTATAGCAATCAGCCCCAGCATTTT; CDR3 protein: CASSPQHTVYSNQPQHF; D gene: .; V gene: TRBV18; J gene: TRBJ1-5; clone size: .
CDR3 DNA: TGTGCCAGCAGCTTATTCGGTCGGGTGAATGTAGCCAAAAACATTCAGTACTTC; CDR3 protein: CASSLFGRVNVAKNIQYF; D gene: .; V gene: TRBV7-2; J gene: TRBJ2-4; clone size: .
CDR3 DNA: TGCGCCAGCGGCGGACTAGCGGGAGACAATGAGCAGTTCTTC; CDR3 protein: CASGGLAGDNEQFF; D gene: TRBD2; V gene: TRBV10-2; J gene: TRBJ2-1; clone size: .
CDR3 DNA: TGTGCCAGCAAGGGGTACGAGCAGTACTTC; CDR3 protein: CASKGYEQYF; D gene: .; V gene: TRBV6-1; J gene: TRBJ2-7; clone size: few
CDR3 DNA: TGTGCCTGGAGTCTGGCCGTGAACACTGAAGCTTTCTTT; CDR3 protein: CAWSLAVNTEAFF; D gene: .; V gene: TRBV30; J gene: TRBJ1-1; clone size: .
CDR3 DNA: TGTGCCAGCAGCGGATACCGGGACAGGGTGAACGAGCAGTACTTC; CDR3 protein: CASSGYRDRVNEQYF; D gene: TRBD1; V gene: TRBV9; J gene: TRBJ2-7; clone size: few
CDR3 DNA: TGTGCCAGCAGAACGGGACAGGCTATGGGCTACACCTTC; CDR3 protein: CASRTGQAMGYTF; D gene: TRBD1; V gene: TRBV27; J gene: TRBJ1-2; clone size: .
CDR3 DNA: TGTGCCAGCAGTCCCATAGCGGGAGCGGCTTGGACTACGCAGTATTTT; CDR3 protein: CASSPIAGAAWTTQYF; D gene: TRBD2; V gene: TRBV27; J gene: TRBJ2-3; clone size: .
CDR3 DNA: TGTGCCAGCAGCTTGTCGGGGGTGAGCGGCTACACCTTC; CDR3 protein: CASSLSGVSGYTF; D gene: .; V gene: TRBV5-4; J gene: TRBJ1-2; clone size: .
CDR3 DNA: TGCGCCAGCAGCCAACCAATCTCCAGGGAAACCTATGGCTACACCTTC; CDR3 protein: CASSQPISRETYGYTF; D gene: .; V gene: TRBV4-1; J gene: TRBJ1-2; clone size: .
CDR3 DNA: TGTGCCAGTAGTATAGATGGGACACTCTATGGCTACACCTTC; CDR3 protein: CASSIDGTLYGYTF; D gene: .; V gene: TRBV19; J gene: TRBJ1-2; clone size: few
CDR3 DNA: TGTGCCAGCAGTGAAGCGCGGACCAGGGAAGATCAGCCCCAGCATTTT; CDR3 protein: CASSEARTREDQPQHF; D gene: .; V gene: TRBV2; J gene: TRBJ1-5; clone size: .
CDR3 DNA: TGTGCCAGCAGTTTAGGAGGAGAAGCTTTCTTT; CDR3 protein: CASSLGGEAFF; D gene: .; V gene: TRBV27; J gene: TRBJ1-1; clone size: .
CDR3 DNA: TGTGCCAGCTCACCAACGCGGTTGGCTGGAAACACCATATATTTT; CDR3 protein: CASSPTRLAGNTIYF; D gene: .; V gene: TRBV18; J gene: TRBJ1-3; clone size: .
CDR3 DNA: TGTGCCAGTAGTAATCAGGGGCCACAGAACACTGAAGCTTTCTTT; CDR3 protein: CASSNQGPQNTEAFF; D gene: .; V gene: TRBV19; J gene: TRBJ1-1; clone size: .
CDR3 DNA: TGTGCCAGCAGACAAGACAGGAGCTCCTACAATGAGCAGTTCTTC; CDR3 protein: CASRQDRSSYNEQFF; D gene: .; V gene: TRBV27; J gene: TRBJ2-1; clone size: .
CDR3 DNA: TGTGCCAGCAGCACGGGGGGCGACTACACTGAAGCTTTCTTT; CDR3 protein: CASSTGGDYTEAFF; D gene: .; V gene: TRBV6-5; J gene: TRBJ1-1; clone size: .
CDR3 DNA: TGTGCCAGCCATACGGGGGTTGGTGGCTACACCTTC; CDR3 protein: CASHTGVGGYTF; D gene: .; V gene: TRBV6-5; J gene: TRBJ1-2; clone size: few
CDR3 DNA: TGTGCCAGCAGCGTAGATAGGGGACATCTAAACTATGGCTACACCTTC; CDR3 protein: CASSVDRGHLNYGYTF; D gene: .; V gene: TRBV9; J gene: TRBJ1-2; clone size: .
CDR3 DNA: TGTGCCAGCAGTTTAGGGCGCACCAGCACAGATACGCAGTATTTT; CDR3 protein: CASSLGRTSTDTQYF; D gene: .; V gene: TRBV28; J gene: TRBJ2-3; clone size: .
CDR3 DNA: TGTGCCAGTACGGGACAGGGGGGTTATGGCTACACCTTC; CDR3 protein: CASTGQGGYGYTF; D gene: TRBD1; V gene: TRBV19; J gene: TRBJ1-2; clone size: .
CDR3 DNA: TGCGCCAGCAGGAATAGCGGGGATTCCACAGATACGCAGTATTTT; CDR3 protein: CASRNSGDSTDTQYF; D gene: TRBD2; V gene: TRBV5-1; J gene: TRBJ2-3; clone size: .
CDR3 DNA: TGTGCCAGCAGGCTCGAGGCTCACGAGCAGTACTTC; CDR3 protein: CASRLEAHEQYF; D gene: .; V gene: TRBV27; J gene: TRBJ2-7; clone size: .
CDR3 DNA: TGTGCCAGCGGGGAGAAACTTTATAGCAATCAGCCCCAGCATTTT; CDR3 protein: CASGEKLYSNQPQHF; D gene: .; V gene: TRBV6-1; J gene: TRBJ1-5; clone size: .
CDR3 DNA: TGCAGCGTTGAGGACAGGGGTCTTTTATTTTCTGGAAACACCATATATTTT; CDR3 protein: CSVEDRGLLFSGNTIYF; D gene: TRBD1; V gene: TRBV29-1; J gene: TRBJ1-3; clone size: .
CDR3 DNA: TGTGCCAGCAGTTTGCGTAGCGGGAACGCCGGGGAGCTGTTTTTT; CDR3 protein: CASSLRSGNAGELFF; D gene: TRBD2; V gene: TRBV28; J gene: TRBJ2-2; clone size: .
CDR3 DNA: TGCAGCGTTGAAGAGACAGGGTGGGAGACCCAGTACTTC; CDR3 protein: CSVEETGWETQYF; D gene: TRBD1; V gene: TRBV29-1; J gene: TRBJ2-5; clone size: .
CDR3 DNA: TGCGCCAGCAGCTTGGCCGGGACAGGGAACACTGAAGCTTTCTTT; CDR3 protein: CASSLAGTGNTEAFF; D gene: TRBD1; V gene: TRBV5-1; J gene: TRBJ1-1; clone size: .
CDR3 DNA: TGTGCCAGCATCCAGGGGGTTGGAAACACCATATATTTT; CDR3 protein: CASIQGVGNTIYF; D gene: TRBD1; V gene: TRBV2; J gene: TRBJ1-3; clone size: once